What follows is one TCR beta chain and its context. Generated by immunoSEQ multiplex PCR, the TCRdb table keeps only in-frame clones and is missing some. The sample holds 30,000 to 35,000 clones, 94% seen once. The germline V gene encodes CDR1 SGHKS and CDR2 YYEKEE (reference sequence). This CDR3 comprises 15 residues. V lost 4 bases, J lost 5 bases, and 15 bases lay in between. This entry belongs to a study of control samples from healthy donors and cancer patients. The chain has TRBV5-5 and TRBJ1-4, with a possible D match to TRBD1 (5 bases). The sequence was collected from a man in his 60s in good health. Material: blood. CDR3 nucleotides: TGTGCCAGCAGCGCCCGCGGGGGGTTAAATGAAAAACTGTTTTTT. Amino acids: CASSARGGLNEKLFF.